A single sample gave rise to the 28 T cell receptor beta chains below, sequenced in a study of cytomegalovirus exposure and HLA in healthy donors. Amplification used 60 Vbeta primers and 13 Jbeta primers. The data were produced by immunoSEQ multiplex PCR, yet TCRdb's version contains in-frame clones alone and is incomplete. The sample shows tens of thousands of clones, around 79% of them seen only once. Sequencing was performed on PBMCs. These receptor sequences come from a woman between 40 and 50 years old in good health and CMV-seropositive.

This chain connects TRBV7-9 to TRBJ2-5; D unclear. CDR3 length: 12 amino acids. Trimming stripped 5 bases from V and 5 bases from J, with 9 bases between. Germline CDR1 and CDR2: SEHNR and FQNEAQ (reference sequence). The CDR3 nucleotides are TGTGCCAGCAGCCCGTCCCCCGAGACCCAGTACTTC. This encodes CASSPSPETQYF.

This chain links TRBV28 with TRBJ1-4, with 8 bases identical to TRBD1. CDR1 and CDR2 (germline): MDHEN, SYDVKM. V was clipped by 0 bases and J by 4 bases; unmatched bases: 1. The CDR3 sequence is 15 residues long. CDR3 DNA sequence: TGTGCCAGCAGTTTATGGGACAGGGATAATGAAAAACTGTTTTTT. This sequence encodes CASSLWDRDNEKLFF.

V usage is TRBV7-2 and J usage is TRBJ2-7; D is perhaps TRBD1 (7 bases). Looked up from germline, CDR1 is SGHTA and CDR2 is FQGNSA. This CDR3 comprises 13 residues. Trimming took off 6 bases at V and 1 base at J, with 10 bases between the two ends. CDR3 nucleotide sequence: TGTGCCAGCAGGGAGGGACAGTCCTACGAGCAGTACTTC. As protein: CASREGQSYEQYF.

This clone was seen more than once but under ten times. This chain connects TRBV15 to TRBJ1-5, with TRBD1 identical over 10 bases. V lost 1 base, J lost 3 bases, and 3 bases stayed unmatched. From germline, CDR1 is LNHNV and CDR2 YYDKDF (reference sequence). This CDR3 region has 16 residues. CDR3 amino acids: CATSRGGQGPNQPQHF. CDR3 bases: TGTGCCACCAGCAGAGGGGGACAGGGGCCCAATCAGCCCCAGCATTTT.

This chain links TRBV6-5 with TRBJ2-7; perhaps TRBD2 as D (5 bases). The V end was cut by 4 bases, the J end by 4 bases, with 14 bases between. The CDR3 is 14 amino acids. Germline V lookup: CDR1 MNHEY, CDR2 SVGAGI. The CDR3 bases are TGTGCCAGCAGTTCCCCAGCGGTCTCTTACGAGCAGTACTTC. It is translated as CASSSPAVSYEQYF.

The chain recombines TRBV2 with TRBJ2-2; no firm D call. Trimming removed 1 base from V and 0 bases from J, with 12 bases in between. CDR3 length: 17 amino acids. Germline V gene sequence: CDR1 SNHLY, CDR2 FYNNEI. As DNA, the CDR3 is TGTGCCAGCAGTGAAGAGGTGGTCGGGTCGAACACCGGGGAGCTGTTTTTT. It is translated as CASSEEVVGSNTGELFF.

The chain employs TRBV6-5 and TRBJ2-3, with 12 bases matching TRBD2. Germline-derived CDR1 and CDR2 are MNHEY and SVGAGI. CDR3 length equals 14 residues. The ends lost 6 bases at V and 8 bases at J; junction bases unmatched: 6. The DNA of the CDR3 is TGTGCCAGCAGGCTAGCGGGAGGGGGGGGTACGCAGTATTTT. Amino acids: CASRLAGGGGTQYF.

The chain uses TRBV11-3 and TRBJ2-2, with a possible D match to TRBD2 (5 bases). This CDR3 spans 14 amino acids. V lost 3 bases and J lost 5, with 10 bases in between. Germline-derived CDR1 and CDR2 are SGHNT and YENEEA. In nucleotides, the CDR3 is TGTGCCAGCAGCTTGGTACGCGGGACCGGGGAGCTGTTTTTT. Translated, it gives CASSLVRGTGELFF.

CDR3 sequence reads: CASSLLAGDYNEQFF. The CDR3 DNA is TGTGCCAGCAGCCTCCTAGCGGGGGACTACAATGAGCAGTTCTTC. This chain joins TRBV9 and TRBJ2-1; 10 bases fit TRBD2. Germline CDR1 reads SGDLS; CDR2 reads YYNGEE. J gave up 3 bases and V 4 bases, and 4 bases lay outside the gene matches. The CDR3 sequence is 15 residues long.

In this sample, this clone turned up a few times. This chain joins TRBV19 and TRBJ1-3; 7 positions match TRBD1. From germline, CDR1 is LNHDA and CDR2 SQIVND (reference sequence). The CDR3 is 20 residues long. V shed 1 base, J shed 2 bases, and the junction held 17 bases outside the gene matches. The CDR3, as DNA: TGTGCCAGTAGTATAGGGCCGGGACAGACGAACTACTTTCCTGGAAACACCATATATTTT. It translates to CASSIGPGQTNYFPGNTIYF.

The J gene is TRBJ1-2, the V gene TRBV30; unclear D gene. V dropped 0 bases and J dropped 1 base, with 12 bases sitting between them. The germline CDR1 and CDR2 sequences are GTSNPN and SVGIG (reference sequence). The CDR3 sequence is 15 residues long. Here the CDR3 DNA reads TGTGCCTGGAGTGTCCTACTTAAAGATAACTATGGCTACACCTTC. It codes for CAWSVLLKDNYGYTF. The whole variable domain, filled in from reference TRBV30 and TRBJ1-2, reads SQTIHQWPATLVQPVGSPLSLECTVEGTSNPNLYWYRQAAGRGLQLLFYSVGIGQISSEVPQNLSASRPQDRQFILSSKKLLLSDSGFYLCAWSVLLKDNYGYTFGSGTRLTVV.

Concerning this clone: The same CDR3 is also encoded by other DNA sequences in this sample. This chain uses TRBV7-9 with TRBJ2-7, with a tentative D call TRBD2 (5 bases). Trimming pared 7 bases from V and 3 bases from J, leaving 16 bases between. Germline V gene lookup returns CDR1 SEHNR and CDR2 FQNEAQ (reference sequence). The CDR3 runs to 14 residues. The CDR3 here is CASTETDRGYEQYF. The CDR3 DNA sequence: TGTGCCAGCACCGAGACGGATCGGGGCTACGAGCAGTACTTC.

This chain uses TRBV7-2 with TRBJ2-5; D call uncertain. V was cut by 7 bases and J by 1 base, with 19 bases left in between. The CDR3 extends over 16 amino acids. Germline V gene lookup returns CDR1 SGHTA and CDR2 FQGNSA. CDR3 amino acids: CASTTTVSYFQETQYF. The CDR3 DNA reads as TGTGCCAGCACCACGACTGTGAGCTATTTCCAAGAGACCCAGTACTTC.

This chain connects TRBV11-3 to TRBJ2-7; 10 nucleotides match TRBD1. V lost 5 bases, J lost 11 bases, and 21 bases stayed unmatched. CDR3 length: 17 amino acids. Germline V gene lookup returns CDR1 SGHNT and CDR2 YENEEA. The CDR3 loop is CASSQRDRGPSWPPKYF. The DNA of the CDR3 is TGTGCCAGCAGCCAGCGGGACAGGGGTCCCTCTTGGCCCCCTAAGTACTTC.

The V and J genes are TRBV27 and TRBJ1-6; no clear D. V dropped 5 bases and J dropped 0 bases, with 5 bases sitting between them. The CDR3 totals 14 residues. Germline V gene lookup returns CDR1 MNHEY and CDR2 SMNVEV (reference sequence). CDR3: CASSTSSYNSPLHF. In nucleotides, the CDR3 is TGTGCCAGCAGTACGAGCTCCTATAATTCACCCCTCCACTTT.

This clone was seen more than once but under ten times. The rearrangement joins TRBV5-4 to TRBJ2-5; D might be TRBD1 (6 bases). The germline V and J ends were trimmed by 0 bases and 3 bases, with 9 bases remaining between them. Germline V CDR1 and CDR2: SGHNT, YYREEE (reference sequence). The CDR3 is 14 residues long. CDR3 bases: TGTGCCAGCAGCTTGGGAGGGACAAAAGAGACCCAGTACTTC. Amino acids: CASSLGGTKETQYF.

The chain is built from TRBV2 and TRBJ2-7; possibly TRBD2 for D (6 bases). The CDR3 loop spans 14 amino acids. From germline, CDR1 is SNHLY and CDR2 FYNNEI. Trimming removed 6 bases from V and 6 bases from J, with 18 bases in between. The CDR3 loop reads CASRRTGVVGEQYF. The CDR3 DNA reads TGTGCCAGCAGAAGGACGGGAGTAGTAGGCGAGCAGTACTTC.

This chain joins TRBV5-1 and TRBJ2-7, with D maybe TRBD1 (5 bases). The germline gives CDR1 SGHRS, CDR2 YFSETQ. The V gene lost 4 bases and the J gene lost 5 bases, with 10 bases spanning the gap. This CDR3 has 12 residues. The chain's CDR3 is CASSTLGDEQYF. In nucleotides, the CDR3 is TGCGCCAGCAGCACCTTAGGGGACGAGCAGTACTTC.

This chain uses TRBV29-1 with TRBJ2-7; perhaps TRBD2 as D (5 bases). This CDR3 has 14 amino acids. The V gene's germline CDR1 is SQVTM and CDR2 ANQGSEA. The germline V and J ends were trimmed by 4 bases and 7 bases, with 20 bases remaining between them. CDR3 residues: CSVVPAGPPGEQYF. Here the CDR3 DNA reads TGCAGCGTTGTTCCTGCCGGGCCCCCGGGGGAGCAGTACTTC.

The chain combines TRBV6-5 with TRBJ2-1; 7 bases map to TRBD2. V lost 2 bases, J lost 7 bases, and 5 bases stayed unmatched. CDR3 size: 14 residues. Germline lookup yields CDR1 MNHEY and CDR2 SVGAGI. CDR3 nucleotides: TGTGCCAGCAGTTACCCTGGGAGGGGTAATGAGCAGTTCTTC. Translating it yields CASSYPGRGNEQFF.

V gene TRBV2 combines with J gene TRBJ2-5, with D possibly TRBD1 on 5 matching bases. Germline loops: CDR1 SNHLY, CDR2 FYNNEI. V gave up 2 bases and J gave up 4 bases, with 14 bases separating them. The CDR3 has 15 residues. CDR3 residues: CASSELQGFGETQYF. The DNA of the CDR3 is TGTGCCAGCAGTGAACTCCAGGGTTTTGGAGAGACCCAGTACTTC.

CDR3 residues: CASSLTGSFSGETQYF. The CDR3 DNA sequence: TGTGCCAGCAGCTTAACGGGTAGCTTTTCGGGAGAGACCCAGTACTTC. V and J are TRBV7-2 and TRBJ2-5; D gene uncertain. Germline V gene data show CDR1 as SGHTA and CDR2 as FQGNSA. CDR3 length: 16 amino acids. V shed 2 bases and J shed 4 bases, with 17 bases lying between them.

This clone was detected a few times. The chain carries TRBV10-3 and TRBJ1-3, with D hard to call. V was clipped by 6 bases and J by 2 bases, with 14 bases between them. Germline-derived CDR1 and CDR2 are ENHRY and SYGVKD. The length of the CDR3 is 15 residues. CDR3 in DNA: TGTGCCATCAGCGGAGATCAAGGAGCTGGAAACACCATATATTTT. Translation: CAISGDQGAGNTIYF.

V is TRBV5-1 and J is TRBJ2-3; 8 nucleotides match TRBD1. Losses at the gene ends were 2 bases for V and 1 base for J; bases not matched to a gene: 3. Germline-derived CDR1 and CDR2 are SGHRS and YFSETQ. This CDR3 has 15 residues. CDR3 amino acids: CASSLQGEGTDTQYF. The CDR3 region has the DNA TGCGCCAGCAGCTTACAGGGGGAGGGCACAGATACGCAGTATTTT.

The J gene is TRBJ2-7, the V gene TRBV5-1; a weak D match, TRBD2 (5 bases). Germline V CDR1 and CDR2: SGHRS, YFSETQ. CDR3 size: 14 residues. Deletions cut 4 bases from V and 2 bases from J, with 13 bases between. CDR3 DNA: TGCGCCAGCAGCCCCCTGACCGGGACCTACGAGCAGTACTTC. Translation: CASSPLTGTYEQYF.

The chain employs TRBV5-4 and TRBJ1-1; possible D gene TRBD1, 6 bases. The length of the CDR3 is 14 residues. From germline, CDR1 is SGHNT and CDR2 YYREEE (reference sequence). Trimming removed 4 bases from V and 7 bases from J, with 17 bases in between. As DNA, the CDR3 is TGTGCCAGCAGCATGGACAGCCCACCGGATGAAGCTTTCTTT. Translation: CASSMDSPPDEAFF.

The chain carries TRBV2 and TRBJ1-1, with D perhaps TRBD1 (6 bases). In germline, CDR1 is SNHLY, CDR2 FYNNEI. The CDR3 is made up of 14 amino acids. V gave up 5 bases and J gave up 1 base, with 11 bases separating them. The CDR3 nucleotides are TGTGCCAGCAGTACAGGGTTCGCGAACACTGAAGCTTTCTTT. Translated: CASSTGFANTEAFF.

The chain recombines TRBV7-2 with TRBJ2-5; 10 bases match TRBD2. This CDR3 spans 14 amino acids. Germline lookup yields CDR1 SGHTA and CDR2 FQGNSA. With V trimmed by 3 bases and J by 2 bases, 0 bases remained unmatched. The CDR3 is CASSLTSGQETQYF. CDR3 sequence (DNA): TGTGCCAGCAGCTTGACTAGCGGGCAAGAGACCCAGTACTTC.